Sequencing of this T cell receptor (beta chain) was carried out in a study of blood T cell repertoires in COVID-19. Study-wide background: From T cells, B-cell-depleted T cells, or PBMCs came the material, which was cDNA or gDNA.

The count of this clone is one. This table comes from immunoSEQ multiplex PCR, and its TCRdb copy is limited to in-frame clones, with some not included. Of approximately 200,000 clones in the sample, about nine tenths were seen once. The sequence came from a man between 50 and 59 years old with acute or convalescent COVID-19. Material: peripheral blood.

The CDR3 sequence is CASSLASGGAPYNEQFF. In nucleotides, the CDR3 is TGTGCCAGCAGCTTAGCTAGCGGGGGGGCCCCCTACAATGAGCAGTTCTTC. J is TRBJ2-1 and V is TRBV7-3, with 12 bases that match TRBD2. Germline-derived CDR1 and CDR2 are SGHTA and FQGTGA. The V and J ends lost 2 bases and 2 bases, in that order; junction bases with no gene match: 4. The CDR3 is 17 residues long. Full variable domain (outside the CDR3, taken from reference TRBV7-3 and TRBJ2-1): GAGVSQTPSNKVTEKGKYVELRCDPISGHTALYWYRQSLGQGPEFLIYFQGTGAADDSGLPNDRFFAVRPEGSVSTLKIQRTERGDSAVYLCASSLASGGAPYNEQFFGPGTRLTVL.